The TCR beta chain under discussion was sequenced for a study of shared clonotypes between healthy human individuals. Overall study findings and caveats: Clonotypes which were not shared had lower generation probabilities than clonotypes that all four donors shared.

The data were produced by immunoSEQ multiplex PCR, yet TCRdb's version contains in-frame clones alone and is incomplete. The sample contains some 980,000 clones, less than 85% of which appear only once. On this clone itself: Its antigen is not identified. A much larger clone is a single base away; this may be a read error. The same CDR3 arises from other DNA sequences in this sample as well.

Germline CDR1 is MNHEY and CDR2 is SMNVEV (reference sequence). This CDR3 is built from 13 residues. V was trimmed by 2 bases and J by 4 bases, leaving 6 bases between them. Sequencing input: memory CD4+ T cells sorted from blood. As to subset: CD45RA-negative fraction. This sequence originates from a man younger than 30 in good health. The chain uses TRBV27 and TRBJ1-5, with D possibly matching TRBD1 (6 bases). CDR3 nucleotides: TGTGCCAGCAGTTTAAGGGGGAATCAGCCCCAGCATTTT. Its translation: CASSLRGNQPQHF.